What follows are 4 T cell receptor beta chains derived from one specimen sequenced in a study of T cells expressing NK-cell markers. Each CDR3 protein gets one entry in TCRdb, which reprocessed the 5' RACE reads and gives no DNA. With 550,000 to 600,000 distinct CDR3 sequences in the sample, the ten largest clones hold about 3.6%. Sequenced material: blood T cells: a sorted CD56 or NKG2C T cell subset, CD4+ or CD8+ T cells, or bulk PBMC T cells (not recorded which). The receptors come from a man younger than 35 in good health.

J is TRBJ2-3 and V is TRBV29-1; TCRdb's D call, TRBD2, is unchecked because there is no DNA. This CDR3 has 15 amino acids. Germline loops: CDR1 SQVTM, CDR2 ANQGSEA. CDR3 in amino acids: CSVVLAGGPTDTQYF.

The J gene is TRBJ2-1, the V gene TRBV10-3; lacking DNA, the TRBD2 call made by TCRdb goes unchecked. The CDR3 has 13 residues. Germline-derived CDR1 and CDR2 are ENHRY and SYGVKD. The CDR3 sequence is CAIGTSANNEQFF.

The chain has TRBV24-1 and TRBJ2-3; TCRdb indicates TRBD1, and absent DNA this call remains unverified. This CDR3 region has 11 residues. CDR1 and CDR2 (germline): KGHDR, SFDVKD. The CDR3 here is CATLGVDTQYF.

V gene TRBV6-2 or TRBV6-3 combines with J gene TRBJ2-7. The CDR3 totals 12 residues. Germline CDR1 reads MNHEY; CDR2 reads SVGEGT. This CDR3 reads CASSYYAYEQYF.